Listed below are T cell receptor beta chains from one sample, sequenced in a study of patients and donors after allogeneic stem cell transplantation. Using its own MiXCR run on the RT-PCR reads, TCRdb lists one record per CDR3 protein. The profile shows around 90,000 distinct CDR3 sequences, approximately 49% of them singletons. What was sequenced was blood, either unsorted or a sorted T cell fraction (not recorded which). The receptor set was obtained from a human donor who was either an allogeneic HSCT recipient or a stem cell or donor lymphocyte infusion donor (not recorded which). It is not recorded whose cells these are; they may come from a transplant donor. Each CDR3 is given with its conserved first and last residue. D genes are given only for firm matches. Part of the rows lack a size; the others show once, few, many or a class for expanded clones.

DNA: TGTGCCAGCAGGACACTAGCGGGAGGAGAAGAGCAGTACTTC
CDR3: CASRTLAGGEEQYF
V: TRBV6-6
D: TRBD2
size: -
J: TRBJ2-7

DNA: TGTGCCAGCTCACCGACAGACGTTTCACCCCTCCACTTT
CDR3: CASSPTDVSPLHF
V: TRBV18
D: -
size: -
J: TRBJ1-6

DNA: TGTGCCAGTGGGACAGGGGGATACTATGGCTACACCTTC
CDR3: CASGTGGYYGYTF
V: TRBV28
D: TRBD1
size: -
J: TRBJ1-2

DNA: TGCGCCAGCAGCTTGAGGGGGGATATGAACACTGAAGCTTTCTTT
CDR3: CASSLRGDMNTEAFF
V: TRBV5-1
D: -
size: -
J: TRBJ1-1

DNA: TGTGCCAGCAGTACCTCTTTGGGGCGGGAGAACACCGGGGAGCTGTTTTTT
CDR3: CASSTSLGRENTGELFF
V: TRBV6-6
D: -
size: -
J: TRBJ2-2

DNA: TGTGCCAGCAGCTTAGCTAGCGGCTACACCGGGGAGCTGTTTTTT
CDR3: CASSLASGYTGELFF
V: TRBV7-3
D: TRBD2
size: -
J: TRBJ2-2

DNA: TGTGCCAGCAGTTTAACAAGGGACTATGGCTACACCTTC
CDR3: CASSLTRDYGYTF
V: TRBV27
D: -
size: few
J: TRBJ1-2

DNA: TGTGCCAGCAGCTTAAATGGAGGGAACGGCTACACCTTC
CDR3: CASSLNGGNGYTF
V: TRBV7-9
D: -
size: -
J: TRBJ1-2

DNA: TGCAGTGCTAGTTTGGCAGCCATTTTGGGGAACACTGAAGCTTTCTTT
CDR3: CSASLAAILGNTEAFF
V: TRBV20-1
D: -
size: few
J: TRBJ1-1

DNA: TGTGCCAGCATACCGATCGGACAGGGTGGAACGCCCCAGCATTTT
CDR3: CASIPIGQGGTPQHF
V: TRBV6-6
D: TRBD1
size: few
J: TRBJ1-5

DNA: TGCGCCAGCAGCCAAGATCCGGGTCGAGAGACCCAGTACTTC
CDR3: CASSQDPGRETQYF
V: TRBV4-3
D: -
size: -
J: TRBJ2-5

DNA: TGTGCCAGCAGTTTCGCAGGGTCCTATAATTCACCCCTCCACTTT
CDR3: CASSFAGSYNSPLHF
V: TRBV28
D: -
size: -
J: TRBJ1-6

DNA: TGTGCCAGCACTCCCGACAGAACCTTTGAAAAACTGTTTTTT
CDR3: CASTPDRTFEKLFF
V: TRBV12-3/TRBV12-4
D: -
size: few
J: TRBJ1-4

DNA: TGTGCCAGCAGCTCCCCGGGAGGCATGAACACTGAAGCTTTCTTT
CDR3: CASSSPGGMNTEAFF
V: TRBV7-9
D: -
size: -
J: TRBJ1-1

DNA: TGTGCCACCAGCAGAGATTTAAGGGGCGACACTGAAGCTTTCTTT
CDR3: CATSRDLRGDTEAFF
V: TRBV15
D: -
size: -
J: TRBJ1-1

DNA: TGCGCCAGCAGCTTCCGGGACAGGGGGCGCGGAGATGAAAAACTGTTTTTT
CDR3: CASSFRDRGRGDEKLFF
V: TRBV5-1
D: TRBD1
size: once
J: TRBJ1-4

DNA: TGTGCCACCAGTGATGGGACAGGGAGAACAGATACGCAGTATTTT
CDR3: CATSDGTGRTDTQYF
V: TRBV24-1
D: TRBD1
size: -
J: TRBJ2-3

DNA: TGTGCCAGCAGTCTGGACAGATTGAACACCGGGGAGCTGTTTTTT
CDR3: CASSLDRLNTGELFF
V: TRBV12-3/TRBV12-4
D: -
size: -
J: TRBJ2-2

DNA: TGTGCCAGCAGACAACAGGCTTACGGGAGGGATTCACCCCTCCACTTT
CDR3: CASRQQAYGRDSPLHF
V: TRBV6-2/TRBV6-3
D: -
size: -
J: TRBJ1-6

DNA: TGTGCCAGCAGCCGACAGCCGAACACTGAAGCTTTCTTT
CDR3: CASSRQPNTEAFF
V: TRBV28
D: -
size: -
J: TRBJ1-1

DNA: TGCACAAGGACCATCTCCTACGAGCAGTACTTC
CDR3: CTRTISYEQYF
V: TRBV12-3/TRBV12-4
D: -
size: -
J: TRBJ2-7

DNA: TGTGCCAGCAGCCAAGACAGGGGATCCTATAATTCACCCCTCCACTTT
CDR3: CASSQDRGSYNSPLHF
V: TRBV4-2
D: -
size: few
J: TRBJ1-6

DNA: TGTGCCAGCAGCCACAAGGGACTCCTGTACGAGCAGTACTTC
CDR3: CASSHKGLLYEQYF
V: TRBV27
D: -
size: few
J: TRBJ2-7